What follows are 14 T cell receptor beta chains derived from one specimen sequenced in a study of T cell responses to AZD1222 COVID-19 vaccine. TCRdb's table, derived via immunoSEQ multiplex PCR, lists solely in-frame clones and lacks some. The table shows about 100,000 clones, with roughly nine tenths occurring only once. The sequencing used peripheral blood, collected on day 0 of AZD1222 vaccination. Receptor source: an adult in good health.

The rearrangement links TRBV9 to TRBJ1-1; 7 nucleotides match TRBD1. The trim removed 3 bases at V and 2 bases at J, leaving 7 bases unmatched. The CDR3 loop spans 15 amino acids. Per germline, CDR1 SGDLS and CDR2 YYNGEE. The CDR3 DNA reads as TGTGCCAGCAGCGAGGGGGCTGGGGGAAACACTGAAGCTTTCTTT. Its protein is CASSEGAGGNTEAFF.

The chain links TRBV6-6 to TRBJ1-1; tentative D call: TRBD1 (5 bases). V was clipped by 5 bases and J by 6 bases, with 10 bases between them. This CDR3 spans 12 amino acids. CDR1 and CDR2 (germline): MNHNY, SVGAGI (reference sequence). CDR3 sequence (DNA): TGTGCCAGCAGTCAGGGTCTCGCTGAAGCTTTCTTT. Translation: CASSQGLAEAFF.

This chain links TRBV7-2 with TRBJ2-1, with D uncertain. Per the germline V gene, CDR1 is SGHTA and CDR2 is FQGNSA. The CDR3 runs 15 residues. Trimming pared 5 bases from V and 0 bases from J, leaving 11 bases between. The CDR3 DNA reads TGTGCCAGCAGCCATAGTTTGGGCTCCTACAATGAGCAGTTCTTC. It yields the protein CASSHSLGSYNEQFF.

V usage is TRBV7-9 and J usage is TRBJ2-7; no reliable D call. The V gene's germline CDR1 is SEHNR and CDR2 FQNEAQ (reference sequence). The CDR3 has 15 residues. V was clipped by 5 bases and J by 0 bases, with 14 bases between them. This CDR3 reads CASSPTSASSYEQYF. DNA for the CDR3: TGTGCCAGCAGCCCAACTTCGGCCAGCTCCTACGAGCAGTACTTC.

The chain has TRBV11-2 and TRBJ2-1; 9 bases are shared with TRBD2. CDR3 length: 15 amino acids. The V segment lost 3 bases and the J segment 6 bases; nucleotides outside the gene matches: 6. CDR1 SGHAT and CDR2 FQNNGV come from the germline V gene. The chain's CDR3 is CASSLSARGGNEQFF. The CDR3 nucleotides read TGTGCCAGCAGCTTGTCGGCGCGGGGGGGCAATGAGCAGTTCTTC.

The J gene is TRBJ1-1, the V gene TRBV6-5, with 10 bases fitting TRBD1. Germline V gives CDR1 MNHEY, CDR2 SVGAGI. The V gene end was trimmed by 10 bases and the J gene end by 5 bases; junction bases not matched to a gene: 10. The CDR3 is 14 residues long. The DNA of the CDR3 is TGTGCCACCACTGGGACAGGGGCAGGGACTGAAGCTTTCTTT. Translated: CATTGTGAGTEAFF.

This chain uses TRBV30 with TRBJ1-2; D not certain. The CDR3 extends over 14 amino acids. V dropped 2 bases and J dropped 8 bases, with 18 bases sitting between them. Germline V gene sequence: CDR1 GTSNPN, CDR2 SVGIG (reference sequence). In DNA, the CDR3 is TGTGCCTGGAGTTCTCGGGCAGAAAGCAAGGGCTACACCTTC. Translated: CAWSSRAESKGYTF.

The count of this clone is one. CDR3 in DNA: TGCGCCAGCAGCTTGGTTCAGCCCCCCACAGATACGCAGTATTTT. Translation gives CASSLVQPPTDTQYF. V usage is TRBV5-1 and J usage is TRBJ2-3; no clear D. The CDR3 length is 15 residues. Germline assignment: CDR1 SGHRS and CDR2 YFSETQ. Trimming took off 0 bases at V and 2 bases at J, with 10 bases between the two ends.

The chain combines TRBV6-1 with TRBJ1-5, with D uncertain. The V gene lost 3 bases and the J gene lost 0 bases, with 9 bases spanning the gap. Germline V gives CDR1 MNHNS, CDR2 SASEGT. This CDR3 contains 15 residues. DNA for the CDR3: TGTGCCAGCAGTGACGCGGCCAATAGCAATCAGCCCCAGCATTTT. Translated: CASSDAANSNQPQHF.

CDR3 DNA sequence: TGTGCCAGTAGTATTGGGTGGAATGAGCAGTTCTTC. This encodes CASSIGWNEQFF. The chain has TRBV19 and TRBJ2-1, with D unresolved. V lost 3 bases and J lost 7, with 7 bases in between. Germline loops: CDR1 LNHDA, CDR2 SQIVND (reference sequence). This CDR3 is 12 amino acids long. Supplemented by reference TRBV19 and TRBJ2-1, the full variable domain reads DGGITQSPKYLFRKEGQNVTLSCEQNLNHDAMYWYRQDPGQGLRLIYYSQIVNDFQKGDIAEGYSVSREKKESFPLTVTSAQKNPTAFYLCASSIGWNEQFFGPGTRLTVL.

This clone was detected only a few times. This sequence joins TRBV27 and TRBJ2-7, with 8 bases lining up with TRBD2. Looked up from germline, CDR1 is MNHEY and CDR2 is SMNVEV (reference sequence). J was trimmed by 5 bases and V by 0 bases; bases with no gene match: 3. There are 14 residues in the CDR3. CDR3 sequence reads: CASSLSSGSNEQYF. CDR3 DNA: TGTGCCAGCAGTTTATCAAGCGGGAGCAACGAGCAGTACTTC.

The chain links TRBV7-3 to TRBJ2-2, with D possibly matching TRBD1 (5 bases). The CDR3 is 15 amino acids. Germline V CDR1 and CDR2: SGHTA, FQGTGA. The V end lost 4 bases, the J end lost 2 bases, and 11 bases lay between the germline ends. The CDR3 DNA reads TGTGCCAGCAGCTCCAGGACAACTAACACCGGGGAGCTGTTTTTT. Protein product: CASSSRTTNTGELFF.

This chain links TRBV6-5 with TRBJ1-1; perhaps TRBD1 as D (6 bases). Per the germline V gene, CDR1 is MNHEY and CDR2 is SVGAGI. The V gene lost 2 bases and the J gene lost 3 bases, with 13 bases spanning the gap. The CDR3 has 15 amino acids. CDR3 in amino acids: CASSYVGAGDTEAFF. The CDR3 region has the DNA TGTGCCAGCAGTTACGTGGGGGCGGGGGACACTGAAGCTTTCTTT.

The rearrangement joins TRBV6-5 to TRBJ1-1, with D unclear. Trimming removed 0 bases from V and 5 bases from J, with 10 bases in between. CDR3 size: 14 residues. Per germline, CDR1 MNHEY and CDR2 SVGAGI. In DNA form, the CDR3 reads TGTGCCAGCAGTTACTCAAGGGTGAGGACTGAAGCTTTCTTT. Amino acid sequence: CASSYSRVRTEAFF.